The present T cell receptor (beta chain) was sequenced within a study of cytomegalovirus exposure and HLA in healthy donors (dated by TCRdb to the late 2010s). Background on the whole study: An earlier analysis of roughly 500 of the donors reported approximately 280 Gb of sequence data and 95 million to 120 million unique TCR beta sequences obtained from roughly 180 million T cells. Rather than drawing on any new phenotypic data, the later analysis identified candidate immune exposures from TCR beta sequences and the way those sequences occurred across donors. Roughly 5 DR-DQ haplotypes were handled as single units for association and clustering because linkage in the cohort was strong. HLA typing included class I and class II loci at four-digit resolution. Typing coverage differed by locus: A, B, C, DRB1 and DQB1 were typed in roughly 620-630 donors, DQA1 in about 560, DPA1 in 600 to 610, and DPB1 in just under 480. A later genetic analysis took genome-wide SNP genotypes for about three fifths of the 666 donors and used that subset as a discovery cohort. The T cell repertoires of 700 or so subjects were profiled by immunosequencing and related to cytomegalovirus serostatus. Among 398 genotyped donors of the cohort, an average of 235,054 unique TCR beta nucleotide sequences were sequenced per donor, roughly 18% of them non-productive. In an earlier analysis of a few hundred of the donors, high-throughput TCR beta sequencing was used to judge whether each TCR beta V gene segment behaved as functional or pseudogenic. The genetic ancestry cluster associated with self-reported Caucasian donors included 80% to 90% of the 350 to 500 genotyped donors. Every discovery cohort repertoire had been produced on one sequencing platform. High-throughput TCR immunosequencing, statistical association of individual TCRs with disease status, and machine learning were combined to predict cytomegalovirus infection status. Around 300 gigabases of sequencing data and approximately 85 million unique TCR sequences were included in an early release covering around 600 HLA-typed donors. A later analysis re-analyzed previously published TCR beta repertoires from hundreds of donors and added high-resolution HLA genotyping to study TCR occurrence patterns. The aim of the study was to test whether cataloging public T cell receptors could identify signatures of past pathogen exposure. Donor age, sex, ethnicity and CMV serostatus were compiled alongside the repertoire data. In addition to the first cohort of hundreds of subjects, a separate validation cohort of 120 different subjects was used.

The cohort was made up of hundreds of healthy bone marrow donors. Cohort members were all nominally healthy when sampled, although unrecorded immune exposures were likely present. The donor tested CMV seronegative, placing the donor among the roughly 350 seronegative members of the cohort. A peripheral blood sample was collected from each donor, and TCR beta sequencing was performed on peripheral blood mononuclear cells. The Qiagen DNeasy Blood Extraction Kit was used to extract genomic DNA from the blood cell samples. Library method: the immunoSEQ multiplex PCR assay. For the multiplex PCR, a mixture combining 60 forward primers for TCR Vbeta segments and 13 reverse primers for TCR Jbeta segments was used. Amplification of the CDR3 region of rearranged TCR beta genes was performed with a multiplex PCR assay on genomic DNA. Amplified TCR beta libraries were sequenced as 87-base-pair reads on the Illumina HiSeq System. The authors' pipeline ran thus. Across the 670 or so repertoires, a later analysis counted approximately 83 million unique TCR beta chains, about 10 million of which were shared by at least two donors. Raw reads were error-corrected and collapsed into unique sequences by a nearest-neighbor algorithm in which closely related sequences were merged to remove PCR and sequencing errors. Alignment of CDR3 sequences to IMGT reference sequences was used to assign V, D and J gene segments. For a sequence to be retained, at least a six-nucleotide match to both a V gene segment and a J gene segment was required. A rearrangement was called productive if the CDR3 had no stop codons and remained in frame with V and J, and every other rearrangement was called non-productive. CDR3 was defined according to IMGT convention as the region running from the second conserved V-encoded cysteine to the conserved J-encoded phenylalanine. The earlier analysis of approximately 590 of the donors excluded any sequence lacking an unambiguous match to a single V gene segment. An earlier analysis of several hundred of the donors called V segments functional above 56.7% productive rearrangements and segregating when the between-donor standard deviation exceeded 5%. A statistical classification framework was built to diagnose cytomegalovirus status from the catalog of TCR beta chain sequences. V and J gene assignment, in a later analysis, came from comparing TCR nucleotide sequences with IMGT/GENE-DB human TR gene sequences. A later analysis assigned CDR3 sequences and most-parsimonious VDJ recombination scenarios with the TCRdist pipeline. A later analysis defined each TCR beta chain by its CDR3 amino acid sequence plus V-gene family, and excluded reads lacking a unique V-gene family. As a way to deal with suspected cross-contamination and a sequencing artifact, a later analysis dropped 500 to 700 nucleotide sequences that were highly shared and had low generation probability. In a later analysis, a clonal expansion index for each public chain was calculated from normalized within-repertoire ranks of inferred template counts. In a later analysis, generation probabilities were computed with a VDJ recombination model fitted to out-of-frame rearrangements, and the resulting probabilities were checked against IGoR. A later analysis scored TCR-TCR, TCR-HLA and TCR-CMV co-occurrence with hypergeometric tests, applying a repertoire-size bias correction to TCR pairs. False discovery rates were estimated in a later analysis by permuting HLA or CMV assignments 20 times. In a later analysis, co-occurring TCRs were grouped with DBSCAN, and TCRdist sequence similarity was added when clustering was performed within HLA-allele-positive subsets. Co-occurrence clustering excluded repertoires with fewer than 30,000 or more than 120,000 public chains, plus five with anomalous nucleotide sharing. As stored in TCRdb, this immuneACCESS dataset retains in-frame rearrangements with V and J assigned. A fraction of the clones does not appear; measured against another copy, unresolved V genes explain less than half of the discrepancy, and the remainder lacks a known reason. V and J calls and clone size are as listed in that table; D and trimming were resolved from the DNA. The sample table lists roughly 200,000 clones, around 77% of them with a count of one. 2% to 2.5% of the sample is taken by the ten largest.

Broad study findings and their caveats: This cohort had only TCR beta chains sequenced, and the lack of alpha or paired-chain data limited which features could be detected. A later genetic analysis reported fewer N-insertions in productive TCRs among donors in an Asian-associated ancestry cluster than the approximately 700-donor mean. In vitro tests confirmed that three of the cytomegalovirus-associated TCR beta chains recognize cytomegalovirus antigens. The sequencing pipeline was judged likely to have produced a cluster of highly shared sequence variants as a technical artifact. In both the original and validation cohorts, the classifier was reported to diagnose cytomegalovirus status with high specificity and sensitivity. Immune exposure information for the cohort was limited to CMV serostatus. Compared with equally common non-associated chains, HLA-associated TCR beta chains in a later analysis were more clonally expanded and had lower generation probabilities. Roughly uniform sequencing depth across donors was assumed in presence/absence analyses, although this assumption may not hold. A further reported finding was that TCR beta sequences accurately predicted the HLA-A and HLA-B alleles for most subjects in the first cohort. In the study, approximately 150 TCR beta chains were listed as associated with cytomegalovirus. According to a later analysis, TCR association rates differed among HLA loci, with DRB1 alleles showing the most associated TCRs and HLA-C alleles showing the fewest. Specific HLA alleles were associated with 16,951 TCR beta sequences at a false discovery rate of 0.05 in a later analysis. Some IMGT-functional V segments, including TRBV6-2 and TRBV6-3, could not be distinguished by the 87-base-pair reads and were therefore excluded. According to the authors, the approach could potentially be generalized to other disease states and immunological phenotypes. Across donors, most TCR sequences were observed very rarely, whereas some public TCRs were present in many individuals. According to a later analysis, parvovirus B19, influenza, CMV and Epstein-Barr virus appeared linked to several top co-occurrence clusters. Broadly in line with IMGT annotations, most TCR beta V segments showed up in productive rearrangements about 87% or about 30% of the time in an earlier analysis of 587 of the donors. Correlated functional status among segregating V segments might be attributable to linkage disequilibrium, but an unknown experimental factor could not be ruled out. Because counts were too low, 15 to 20 rarely observed V segments, including chromosome 9 orphons, were excluded from the earlier analysis of several hundred of the donors. Because some donors lacked HLA typing at each locus, the association tests relied only on the typed subset. V-gene and J-gene trimming of TCR beta chains was associated with a missense DCLRE1C variant in a later genetic analysis, and the association was replicated in an independent cohort. Assigning TCR associations to individual alleles was difficult when HLA alleles, especially DR and DQ, strongly co-occurred. According to a later analysis, most CMV-associated TCR beta chains appeared to be HLA-restricted, and the HLA associations seemed to be driven largely by CMV exposure.

V is pruned by 4 bases and J by 0 bases, leaving 1 base of the junction without a gene match. The germline V gene specifies SGHVS as CDR1 and FNYEAQ as CDR2. Counted from cysteine to phenylalanine, this CDR3 has 14 amino acids. The CDR3 DNA has 42 bases and is translated from base 1. On this clone itself: Its antigen specificity is not known. Within one base of it there is no much larger clone, and no base qualities were kept.

Material: PBMCs. The sequence derives from a man aged 60 to 69 in good health and CMV-seronegative. The sequence joins TRBV7-6 to TRBJ2-3, with 7 bases in between that match TRBD2. The CDR3 protein: CASSYSGSTDTQYF. Here is the DNA: TGTGCCAGCAGCTATAGCGGGAGCACAGATACGCAGTATTTT.